The entry below describes one T cell receptor (beta chain). Those who participated ranged in age from about 18 to 89 years and resided in about two dozen US areas. These data are taken from a study of blood T cell repertoires in COVID-19. Study as a whole: Two negative PCRs, clearance, or symptom resolution had been documented for recovered Cohort 3 donors. The cDNA or gDNA used as material had been derived from T cells, B-cell-depleted T cells, or PBMCs.

The authors' processing: How many nucleated cells were present was estimated from reference gene primer amplification. Repertoires were generated with immunoSEQ multiplex PCR, while TCRdb's copy carries only in-frame clones and drops some. The DNA was the basis for D and trimming; V, J and clone size are from that table. Of over 200,000 clones listed, roughly nine tenths are singletons. Sequenced material: PBMCs or T cells enriched from blood (not recorded which). The source is a woman in her 50s in a cohort exposed to, infected with or recovered from COVID-19 (not recorded which).

Here the CDR3 reads CASSFSGTSGEEQFF. The DNA of the CDR3 is TGTGCCAGCAGCTTCTCCGGGACTAGCGGGGAGGAGCAGTTCTTC. The chain has TRBV11-3 and TRBJ2-1; TRBD2 matches at 13 bases. This CDR3 has 15 residues. Germline V gives CDR1 SGHNT, CDR2 YENEEA. V dropped 3 bases and J dropped 10; count of bases not matched to a gene: 6.